This T cell receptor (beta chain) was sequenced during a study of cytomegalovirus exposure and HLA in healthy donors. General observations from the study: Association of a missense DCLRE1C variant with TCR beta V- and J-gene trimming was reported in a later analysis.

Researchers ran the PCR with 60 Vbeta and 13 Jbeta primers. Sequencing was performed with immunoSEQ multiplex PCR; in TCRdb, only in-frame clones are kept and a portion is missing. Its listing shows about 99,000 clones. J gave up 2 bases and V 0 bases, and 5 bases lay outside the gene matches. Per germline, CDR1 SGHRS and CDR2 YFSETQ. This CDR3 is built from 16 residues. A word on this clone: Its antigen is not known.

This rearrangement joins TRBV5-1 to TRBJ2-7; the match to TRBD1 covers 10 bases. Sequencing input: PBMCs. This sequence was found in a man aged 40-55 years in good health and CMV-seronegative. This CDR3 reads CASSLDTGTGAYEQYF. The CDR3 DNA reads TGCGCCAGCAGCTTGGATACCGGGACAGGGGCCTACGAGCAGTACTTC.